The source of this T cell receptor (beta chain) is a study of liver allograft versus peripheral blood T cells (dated by TCRdb to the early 2020s). At the level of the whole study: The study compared T cell receptor repertoires found within transplanted livers against repertoires in the peripheral blood of liver transplant recipients. On the study overall, not on this receptor specifically: T cell receptor repertoires inside liver allografts were reported to be different from the repertoires detected in peripheral blood.

The CDR3, cysteine through phenylalanine, is 14 amino acids long. Of the read, only the CDR3 DNA is kept; its 42 bases are in frame from base 1. The CDR1 and CDR2 encoded by the germline V gene (reference sequence) are SGHNT and YYREEE. The junction shows trimming of 2 bases on V and 4 bases on J, plus 12 bases between the germline ends. Sequencing relied on an Illumina MiSeq. The raw public data were reprocessed by TCRdb itself: fastp quality trimming at Q25, MiXCR clonotype calling, in-frame beta chains only. Each entry is one CDR3 protein sequence, shown with its most common DNA and genes. The sample has roughly 8,500 distinct CDR3 sequences on record, around 26% of them singletons. The ten largest account for about 8% of the sample. As regards this clonotype: Its cognate antigen has yet to be identified. Nothing much larger sits one base from this clone, and base qualities are not available.

The V and J genes are TRBV5-4 and TRBJ2-5; a tentative D call is TRBD2 (5 bases match). The receptor's source is a human patient who had a liver transplant. Following a transplant, some T lymphocytes may have been derived from the graft donor. The CDR3 is CASSFVWETETQYF. The nucleotides read TGTGCCAGCAGCTTCGTGTGGGAGACAGAGACCCAGTACTTC.